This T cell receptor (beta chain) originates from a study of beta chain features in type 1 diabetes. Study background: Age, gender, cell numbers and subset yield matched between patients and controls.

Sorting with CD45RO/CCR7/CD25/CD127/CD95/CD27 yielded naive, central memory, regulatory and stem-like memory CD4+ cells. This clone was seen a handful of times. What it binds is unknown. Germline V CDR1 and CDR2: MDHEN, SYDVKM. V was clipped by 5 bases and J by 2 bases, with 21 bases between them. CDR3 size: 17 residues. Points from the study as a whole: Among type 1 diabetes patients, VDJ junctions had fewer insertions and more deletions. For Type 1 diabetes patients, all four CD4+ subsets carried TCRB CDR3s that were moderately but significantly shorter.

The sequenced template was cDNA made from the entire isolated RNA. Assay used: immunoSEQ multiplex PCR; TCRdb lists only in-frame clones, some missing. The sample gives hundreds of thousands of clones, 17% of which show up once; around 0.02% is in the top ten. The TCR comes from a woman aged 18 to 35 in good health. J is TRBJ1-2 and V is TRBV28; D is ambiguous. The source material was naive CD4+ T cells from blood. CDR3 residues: CASSRAGETTLNYGYTF. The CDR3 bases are TGTGCCAGCAGTCGGGCCGGGGAGACAACTTTAAACTATGGCTACACCTTC.